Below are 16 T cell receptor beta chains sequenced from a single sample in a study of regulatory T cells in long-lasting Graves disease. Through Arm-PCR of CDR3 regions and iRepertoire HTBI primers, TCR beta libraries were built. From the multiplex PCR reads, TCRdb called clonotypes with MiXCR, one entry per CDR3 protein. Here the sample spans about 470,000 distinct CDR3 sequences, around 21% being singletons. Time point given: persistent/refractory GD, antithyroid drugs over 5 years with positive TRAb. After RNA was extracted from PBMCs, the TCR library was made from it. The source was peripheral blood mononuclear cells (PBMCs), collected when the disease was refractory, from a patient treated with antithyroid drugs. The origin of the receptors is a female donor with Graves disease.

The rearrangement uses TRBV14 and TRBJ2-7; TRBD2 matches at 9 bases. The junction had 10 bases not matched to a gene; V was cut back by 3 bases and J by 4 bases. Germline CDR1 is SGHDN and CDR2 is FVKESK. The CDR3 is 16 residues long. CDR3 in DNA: TGTGCCAGCAGCCATGGAGCCGGGACTAGCCAATACGAGCAGTACTTC. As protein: CASSHGAGTSQYEQYF.

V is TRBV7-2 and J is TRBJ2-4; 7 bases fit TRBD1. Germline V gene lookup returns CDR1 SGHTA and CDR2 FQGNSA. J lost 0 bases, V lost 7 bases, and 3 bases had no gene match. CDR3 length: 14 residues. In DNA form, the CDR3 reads TGTGCCAGCAACAGGGGCGGAGCCAAAAACATTCAGTACTTC. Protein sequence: CASNRGGAKNIQYF.

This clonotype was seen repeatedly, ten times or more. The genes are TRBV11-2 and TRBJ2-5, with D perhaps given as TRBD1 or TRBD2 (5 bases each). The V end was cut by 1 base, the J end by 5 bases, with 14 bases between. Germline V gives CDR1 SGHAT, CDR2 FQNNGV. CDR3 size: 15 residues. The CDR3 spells CASSLGGRRMETQYF. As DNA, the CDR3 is TGTGCCAGCAGCTTAGGGGGACGTCGAATGGAGACCCAGTACTTC.

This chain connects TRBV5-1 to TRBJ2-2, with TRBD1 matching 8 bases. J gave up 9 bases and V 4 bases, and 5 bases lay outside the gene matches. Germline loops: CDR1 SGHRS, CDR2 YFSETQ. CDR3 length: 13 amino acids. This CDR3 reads CASSGQGFRELFF. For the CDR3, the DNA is TGCGCCAGCAGCGGACAGGGTTTCAGGGAGCTGTTTTTT.

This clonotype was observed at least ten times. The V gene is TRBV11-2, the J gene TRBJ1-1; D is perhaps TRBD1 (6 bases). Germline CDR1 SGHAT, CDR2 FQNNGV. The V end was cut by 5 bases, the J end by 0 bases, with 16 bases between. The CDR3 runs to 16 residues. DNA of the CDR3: TGTGCCAGCAGCCCCCGGGCCGGGGGCATGAACACTGAAGCTTTCTTT. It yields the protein CASSPRAGGMNTEAFF.

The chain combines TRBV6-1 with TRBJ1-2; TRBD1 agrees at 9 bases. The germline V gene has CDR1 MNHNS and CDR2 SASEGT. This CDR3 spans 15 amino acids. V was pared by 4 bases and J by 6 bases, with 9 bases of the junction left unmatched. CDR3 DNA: TGTGCCAGCAGTGCCACCGGGACAGGGACCAATGGCTACACCTTC. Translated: CASSATGTGTNGYTF.

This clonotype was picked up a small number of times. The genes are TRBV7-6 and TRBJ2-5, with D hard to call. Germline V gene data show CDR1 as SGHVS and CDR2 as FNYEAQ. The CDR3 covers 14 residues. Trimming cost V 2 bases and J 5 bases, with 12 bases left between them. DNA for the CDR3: TGTGCCAGCAGCTTACGGGCGGTCTGGGAGACCCAGTACTTC. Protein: CASSLRAVWETQYF.

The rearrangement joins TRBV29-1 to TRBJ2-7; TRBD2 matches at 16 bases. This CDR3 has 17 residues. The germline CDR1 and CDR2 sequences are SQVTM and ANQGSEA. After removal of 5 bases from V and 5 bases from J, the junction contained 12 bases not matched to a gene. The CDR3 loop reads CSVQTGTSGREWNEQYF. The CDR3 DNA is TGCAGCGTTCAAACCGGGACTAGCGGGAGGGAGTGGAACGAGCAGTACTTC.

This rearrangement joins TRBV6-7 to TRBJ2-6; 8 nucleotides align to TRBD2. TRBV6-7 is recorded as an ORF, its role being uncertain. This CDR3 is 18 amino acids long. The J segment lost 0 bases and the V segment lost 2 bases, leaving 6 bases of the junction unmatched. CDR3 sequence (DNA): TGTGCCAGCAGTTACGGGACTAGGCCCTTCTCTGGGGCCAACGTCCTGACTTTC. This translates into CASSYGTRPFSGANVLTF.

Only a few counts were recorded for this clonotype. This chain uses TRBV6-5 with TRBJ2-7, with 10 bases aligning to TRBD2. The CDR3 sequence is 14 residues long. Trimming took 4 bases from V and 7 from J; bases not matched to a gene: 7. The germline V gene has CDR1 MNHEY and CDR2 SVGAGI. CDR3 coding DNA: TGTGCCAGCAGTTCTGAGCGGGAGGGCCGGGAGCAGTACTTC. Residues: CASSSEREGREQYF.

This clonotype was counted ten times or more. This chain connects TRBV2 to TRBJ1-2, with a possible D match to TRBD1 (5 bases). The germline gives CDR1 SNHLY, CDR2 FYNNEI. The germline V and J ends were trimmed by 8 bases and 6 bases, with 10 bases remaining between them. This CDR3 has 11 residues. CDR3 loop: CASEGVDGYTF. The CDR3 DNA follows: TGTGCCAGCGAAGGGGTGGATGGCTACACCTTC.

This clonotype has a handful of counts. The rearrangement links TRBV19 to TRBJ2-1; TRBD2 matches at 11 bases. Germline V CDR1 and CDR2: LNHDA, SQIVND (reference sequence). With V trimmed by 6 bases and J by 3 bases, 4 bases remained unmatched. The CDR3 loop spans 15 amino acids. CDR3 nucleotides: TGTGCCAGTAGGAAACTAGCGGGAGACTACAATGAGCAGTTCTTC. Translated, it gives CASRKLAGDYNEQFF. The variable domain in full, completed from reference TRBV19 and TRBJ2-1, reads DGGITQSPKYLFRKEGQNVTLSCEQNLNHDAMYWYRQDPGQGLRLIYYSQIVNDFQKGDIAEGYSVSREKKESFPLTVTSAQKNPTAFYLCASRKLAGDYNEQFFGPGTRLTVL.

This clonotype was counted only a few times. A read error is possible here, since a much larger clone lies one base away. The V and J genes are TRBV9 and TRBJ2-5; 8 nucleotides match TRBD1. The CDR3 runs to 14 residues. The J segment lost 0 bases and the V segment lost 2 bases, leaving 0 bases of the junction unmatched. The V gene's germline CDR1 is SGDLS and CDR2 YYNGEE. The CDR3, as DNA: TGTGCCAGCAGCGTGACAGGGGACCAAGAGACCCAGTACTTC. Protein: CASSVTGDQETQYF.

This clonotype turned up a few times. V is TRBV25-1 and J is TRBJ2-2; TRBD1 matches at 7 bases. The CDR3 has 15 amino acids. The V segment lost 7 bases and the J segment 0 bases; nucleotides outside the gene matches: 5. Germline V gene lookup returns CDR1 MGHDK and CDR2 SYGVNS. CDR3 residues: CASMEQGANTGELFF. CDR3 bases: TGTGCCAGCATGGAGCAGGGGGCGAACACCGGGGAGCTGTTTTTT.

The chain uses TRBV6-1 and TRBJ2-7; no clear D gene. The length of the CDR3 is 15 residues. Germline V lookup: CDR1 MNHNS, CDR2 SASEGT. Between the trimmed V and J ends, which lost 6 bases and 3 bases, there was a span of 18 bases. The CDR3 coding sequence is TGTGCCAGCAGCCCCTTAGGGCTTTCCTACTACGAGCAGTACTTC. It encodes CASSPLGLSYYEQYF.

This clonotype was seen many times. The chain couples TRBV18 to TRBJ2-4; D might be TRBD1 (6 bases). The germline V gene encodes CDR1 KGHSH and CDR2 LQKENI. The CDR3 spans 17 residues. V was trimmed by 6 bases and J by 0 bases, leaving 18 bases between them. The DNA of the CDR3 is TGTGCCAGCTCGCTCCAGACAGGAGGACTAGCCAAAAACATTCAGTACTTC. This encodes CASSLQTGGLAKNIQYF.